Listed here are 22 T cell receptor beta chains from one sample, sequenced in a study of shared clonotypes between healthy human individuals. The repertoire was sequenced with immunoSEQ multiplex PCR; TCRdb's copy has only in-frame clones and lacks some. The sample yields approximately 1.5 million clones, about 98% seen once. The sequenced sample consisted of naive CD4+ T cells sorted from blood. The subset here: CD45RA+ positively selected. The source is a man aged 25 to 45 in good health.

Notes on this clone: This specimen includes other DNA sequences encoding the same CDR3. The CDR3 region has the DNA TGTGCCTGGAGCAACACAGATACGCAGTATTTT. Protein product: CAWSNTDTQYF. The rearrangement uses TRBV30 and TRBJ2-3; D remains unclear. Germline CDR1 reads GTSNPN; CDR2 reads SVGIG (reference sequence). The CDR3 totals 11 residues. The V gene lost 3 bases and the J gene lost 2 bases, with 3 bases spanning the gap.

The V call is TRBV5-1, the J call TRBJ1-1; TRBD1 is a possible D gene (6 bases). CDR1 is SGHRS and CDR2 is YFSETQ in the germline V gene. The CDR3 is 18 amino acids. V lost 2 bases and J 1 base, leaving 21 bases between the germline ends. CDR3: CASSFDRTKGFGNTEAFF. As DNA, the CDR3 is TGCGCCAGCAGCTTCGACAGGACAAAAGGGTTTGGGAACACTGAAGCTTTCTTT. Based on the CDR3 plus reference TRBV5-1 and TRBJ1-1, the full variable domain is KAGVTQTPRYLIKTRGQQVTLSCSPISGHRSVSWYQQTPGQGLQFLFEYFSETQRNKGNFPGRFSGRQFSNSRSEMNVSTLELGDSALYLCASSFDRTKGFGNTEAFFGQGTRLTVV.

V and J are TRBV9 and TRBJ1-5, with D unresolved. V lost 1 base and J 5 bases, leaving 13 bases between the germline ends. The CDR3 runs 15 residues. Germline V CDR1 and CDR2: SGDLS, YYNGEE. The CDR3 DNA reads TGTGCCAGCAGCGTATACCCAAGTGTGGATCAGCCCCAGCATTTT. As protein: CASSVYPSVDQPQHF.

This clone has only one observation. The genes are TRBV7-2 and TRBJ2-5; D possibly matches TRBD1 or TRBD2 (5 bases each). CDR3 length: 13 amino acids. V dropped 5 bases and J dropped 5 bases, with 12 bases sitting between them. CDR1 is SGHTA and CDR2 is FQGNSA in the germline V gene. CDR3 residues: CASSPGTQETQYF. CDR3 DNA sequence: TGTGCCAGCAGCCCGGGGACCCAGGAGACCCAGTACTTC.

The chain joins TRBV7-2 to TRBJ2-7; 9 bases line up with TRBD1. Trimming took 5 bases from V and 3 from J; bases not matched to a gene: 5. This CDR3 region has 14 residues. Germline lookup yields CDR1 SGHTA and CDR2 FQGNSA. The CDR3 loop reads CASSPTGQGYEQYF. CDR3 nucleotides: TGTGCCAGCAGCCCTACGGGACAGGGCTACGAGCAGTACTTC.

This rearrangement joins TRBV28 to TRBJ2-1; TRBD2 aligns across 8 bases. This CDR3 is built from 15 residues. Trimming at V came to 5 bases and at J to 2 bases, leaving 5 bases not matched to a gene. Germline loops: CDR1 MDHEN, CDR2 SYDVKM. The CDR3 sequence is CASSGGGRTYNEQFF. The DNA for the CDR3 is TGTGCCAGCAGTGGGGGCGGGAGGACCTACAATGAGCAGTTCTTC.

This sequence joins TRBV7-9 and TRBJ2-7; D gene uncertain. Per the germline V gene, CDR1 is SEHNR and CDR2 is FQNEAQ (reference sequence). The CDR3 is made up of 15 amino acids. The germline V and J ends were trimmed by 5 bases and 3 bases, with 17 bases remaining between them. The CDR3 DNA reads TGTGCCAGCAGCGCAGGCTACTGGACCTTCTACGAGCAGTACTTC. Translated: CASSAGYWTFYEQYF.

The genes are TRBV19 and TRBJ1-2, with 10 bases matching TRBD1. V was pared by 5 bases and J by 7 bases, with 7 bases of the junction left unmatched. The CDR3 runs 14 residues. Germline V gene sequence: CDR1 LNHDA, CDR2 SQIVND (reference sequence). This CDR3 is CASSSPGTGVGYTF. The CDR3 DNA follows: TGTGCCAGTAGTTCCCCCGGGACAGGGGTTGGCTACACCTTC. The complete variable domain, with remaining parts taken from reference TRBV19 and TRBJ1-2, reads DGGITQSPKYLFRKEGQNVTLSCEQNLNHDAMYWYRQDPGQGLRLIYYSQIVNDFQKGDIAEGYSVSREKKESFPLTVTSAQKNPTAFYLCASSSPGTGVGYTFGSGTRLTVV.

V and J are TRBV29-1 and TRBJ2-1, with 7 bases aligning to TRBD1. V shed 7 bases and J 0 bases; nucleotides not matched to a gene: 9. The CDR3 sequence is 15 residues long. The germline CDR1 and CDR2 sequences are SQVTM and ANQGSEA. Here the CDR3 DNA reads TGCAGCGCTCCATCGGGACAGTTCTCCTACAATGAGCAGTTCTTC. It is translated as CSAPSGQFSYNEQFF.

V and J are TRBV4-3 and TRBJ2-1; D possibly corresponds to TRBD2 (6 bases). Trimming shortened V by 4 bases and J by 7 bases, and 23 bases separated the two germline ends. Germline CDR1 LGHNA, CDR2 YSLEER. The CDR3 extends over 17 amino acids. The CDR3 nucleotides are TGCGCCAGCAGCCGAAGGGCGGGGACCCTTTCTCAGAATGAGCAGTTCTTC. This encodes CASSRRAGTLSQNEQFF.

Points on this clone: The junction departs from germline at one end; a sequencing error may be responsible. The V and J genes are TRBV5-1 and TRBJ2-1; the match to TRBD2 covers 11 bases. Germline V gene data show CDR1 as SGHRS and CDR2 as YFSETQ. This CDR3 is built from 15 residues. CDR3 region: CASSRTADYSGRVVF. CDR3 coding DNA: TGCGCCAGCAGTCGCACCGCTGACTATAGCGGGAGGGTCGTCTTC. Complete variable domain (other parts from reference TRBV5-1 and TRBJ2-1): KAGVTQTPRYLIKTRGQQVTLSCSPISGHRSVSWYQQTPGQGLQFLFEYFSETQRNKGNFPGRFSGRQFSNSRSEMNVSTLELGDSALYLCASSRTADYSGRVVFGPGTRLTVL.

The chain couples TRBV2 to TRBJ2-5; D may be TRBD2 (5 bases). The CDR3 has 14 residues. V shed 4 bases and J shed 4 bases, with 13 bases lying between them. Germline V lookup: CDR1 SNHLY, CDR2 FYNNEI. The CDR3 region is CASSGPGLGETQYF. The CDR3 coding sequence is TGTGCCAGCAGTGGCCCGGGGTTGGGAGAGACCCAGTACTTC.

The chain joins TRBV18 to TRBJ2-7; TRBD1 matches at 8 bases. The CDR3 loop spans 13 amino acids. The V gene's germline CDR1 is KGHSH and CDR2 LQKENI. The trim removed 3 bases at V and 9 bases at J, leaving 7 bases unmatched. DNA of the CDR3: TGTGCCAGCTCACCCCTAGGACAGGGAGGGCAGTACTTC. It translates to CASSPLGQGGQYF.

In the case of this clone: Distinct nucleotide sequences in the sample also encode this CDR3. The chain recombines TRBV18 with TRBJ1-5, with D maybe TRBD1 (6 bases). Per the germline V gene, CDR1 is KGHSH and CDR2 is LQKENI. The CDR3 has 14 residues. V was clipped by 4 bases and J by 2 bases, with 9 bases between them. CDR3 sequence (DNA): TGTGCCAGCTCACTTTCAGGGGGCAATCAGCCCCAGCATTTT. As protein: CASSLSGGNQPQHF.

This rearrangement joins TRBV10-3 to TRBJ2-7, with D perhaps given as TRBD1 or TRBD2 (5 bases each). The CDR3 sequence is 15 residues long. Trimming cost V 3 bases and J 2 bases, with 14 bases left between them. Germline V gives CDR1 ENHRY, CDR2 SYGVKD. The CDR3 nucleotides are TGTGCCATCAGTGAAGGGGCTAGCCGGGCCTACGAGCAGTACTTC. This translates into CAISEGASRAYEQYF.

The chain recombines TRBV6-1 with TRBJ2-7; 8 bases map to TRBD1. There are 17 residues in the CDR3. Germline CDR1 reads MNHNS; CDR2 reads SASEGT. J was trimmed by 2 bases and V by 0 bases; bases with no gene match: 9. This chain's CDR3 is CASSEALRTGITYEQYF. Written as DNA, the CDR3 is TGTGCCAGCAGTGAAGCTCTCAGGACAGGGATAACCTACGAGCAGTACTTC.

The chain joins TRBV5-4 to TRBJ2-7; TRBD1 matches at 8 bases. The CDR3 has 15 residues. V was clipped by 4 bases and J by 5 bases; unmatched bases: 11. CDR1 and CDR2 from the germline V gene are SGHNT and YYREEE (reference sequence). The CDR3 is CASSKTGAYGDEQYF. In DNA, the CDR3 is TGTGCCAGCAGCAAGACAGGGGCCTACGGGGACGAGCAGTACTTC.

The V gene is TRBV11-2, the J gene TRBJ1-3; 8 positions match TRBD1. The ends lost 2 bases at V and 0 bases at J; junction bases unmatched: 9. CDR3 size: 18 residues. Germline loops: CDR1 SGHAT, CDR2 FQNNGV. CDR3 in amino acids: CASSLRGTGSYSGNTIYF. The CDR3 region has the DNA TGTGCCAGCAGCTTAAGGGGGACAGGATCATACTCTGGAAACACCATATATTTT.

This chain uses TRBV5-1 with TRBJ1-1, with D uncertain. Germline V gives CDR1 SGHRS, CDR2 YFSETQ. This CDR3 is built from 16 residues. Trimming stripped 0 bases from V and 1 base from J, with 13 bases between. The DNA of the CDR3 is TGCGCCAGCAGCTTGGAAGTGACGGCCGGGAACACTGAAGCTTTCTTT. Translated, it gives CASSLEVTAGNTEAFF.

On this clone itself: Different DNA sequences within this sample yield the same CDR3. V and J are TRBV5-1 and TRBJ1-3; 7 bases align to TRBD1. The CDR3 is 16 residues long. Germline trimming cut 0 bases from V and 2 bases from J; bases unmatched to any gene: 5. Germline values: CDR1 SGHRS, CDR2 YFSETQ. The CDR3 reads CASSLGPGGTGNTIYF. CDR3 nucleotide sequence: TGCGCCAGCAGCTTGGGGCCAGGGGGTACTGGAAACACCATATATTTT.

The chain joins TRBV11-2 to TRBJ2-7, with TRBD1 matching over 11 bases. The V segment lost 5 bases and the J segment 6 bases; nucleotides outside the gene matches: 6. Germline values: CDR1 SGHAT, CDR2 FQNNGV. The CDR3 contains 14 residues. This CDR3 is CASSPRGQGGEQYF. The CDR3 DNA is TGTGCCAGCAGCCCCCGGGGACAGGGGGGCGAGCAGTACTTC.

This clone was seen more than once but under ten times. The rearrangement uses TRBV29-1 and TRBJ1-3; TRBD1 matches at 11 bases. With 8 bases clipped from V and 4 bases from J, the junction kept 7 bases outside the gene matches. Germline V gives CDR1 SQVTM, CDR2 ANQGSEA. The CDR3 contains 14 residues. CDR3 DNA: TGCAGCATCCGGACAGGGGGCGCCGGAAACACCATATATTTT. It codes for CSIRTGGAGNTIYF. The full variable domain, rest sourced from reference TRBV29-1 and TRBJ1-3, is SAVISQKPSRDICQRGTSLTIQCQVDSQVTMMFWYRQQPGQSLTLIATANQGSEATYESGFVIDKFPISRPNLTFSTLTVSNMSPEDSSIYLCSIRTGGAGNTIYFGEGSWLTVV.